A single sample gave rise to the 19 T cell receptor beta chains below, sequenced in a study of cytomegalovirus exposure and HLA in healthy donors. The PCR had 60 Vbeta and 13 Jbeta primers. Method: immunoSEQ multiplex PCR; TCRdb's copy keeps in-frame clones and lacks some. The profile shows around 28,000 clones, about 87% of them singletons. Sequencing was done on a sample of PBMCs. The receptors derive from a boy aged 10-17 years in good health and CMV-seronegative.

This sequence joins TRBV11-3 and TRBJ2-5; possible D gene TRBD1, 5 bases. Germline-derived CDR1 and CDR2 are SGHNT and YENEEA. This CDR3 is 15 amino acids long. V lost 3 bases and J lost 4, with 15 bases in between. As DNA, the CDR3 is TGTGCCAGCAGCTTGGCCAGGGATAGACTAGAGACCCAGTACTTC. It yields the protein CASSLARDRLETQYF.

This chain connects TRBV5-6 to TRBJ2-1; D perhaps matches TRBD1 (6 bases). V gave up 2 bases and J gave up 4 bases, with 13 bases separating them. From germline, CDR1 is SGHDT and CDR2 YYEEEE. The CDR3 covers 15 residues. The CDR3 reads CASSLTGQTYNEQFF. CDR3 coding DNA: TGTGCCAGCAGCTTAACAGGGCAGACTTACAATGAGCAGTTCTTC.

The chain couples TRBV7-9 to TRBJ2-1; D is undetermined. Germline values: CDR1 SEHNR, CDR2 FQNEAQ (reference sequence). The CDR3 is 10 amino acids. V dropped 6 bases and J dropped 8 bases, with 5 bases sitting between them. Here the CDR3 DNA reads TGTGCCAGCAGTCTTTATGAGCAGTTCTTC. Translated: CASSLYEQFF.

The DNA of the CDR3 is TGTGCCAGCAGTTATCCCCTAGCGAGCTCCTACGAGCAGTACTTC. This translates into CASSYPLASSYEQYF. The rearrangement links TRBV6-6 to TRBJ2-5, with D perhaps matching TRBD2 (6 bases). Judging by the DNA end, TRBJ2-7 fits better; the J call may be wrong. Germline CDR1 and CDR2: MNHNY and SVGAGI (reference sequence). The CDR3 consists of 15 residues.

The rearrangement links TRBV9 to TRBJ2-2, with 8 positions matching TRBD2. With 0 bases clipped from V and 2 bases from J, the junction kept 12 bases outside the gene matches. The CDR3 length is 19 residues. Germline CDR1 is SGDLS and CDR2 is YYNGEE. The CDR3 DNA is TGTGCCAGCAGCGTAGCCCTACGTGGCGGGGGGCCTAACACCGGGGAGCTGTTTTTT. This encodes CASSVALRGGGPNTGELFF. The variable domain in full, with the rest retrieved from reference TRBV9 and TRBJ2-2, is DSGVTQTPKHLITATGQRVTLRCSPRSGDLSVYWYQQSLDQGLQFLIQYYNGEERAKGNILERFSAQQFPDLHSELNLSSLELGDSALYFCASSVALRGGGPNTGELFFGEGSRLTVL.

The chain employs TRBV21-1 and TRBJ1-5; the table assigns TRBD1, which was not confirmed against the DNA. TRBV21-1 constitutes a pseudogene. The CDR3 has 17 amino acids. The CDR3 loop reads CASSNRTGTGANQPQHF. CDR3 DNA: TGTGCCAGCAGCAATCGTACCGGGACAGGGGCCAATCAGCCCCAGCATTTT.

This clone was observed a handful of times. The CDR3 region has the DNA TGTGCCAGCAGCTTCCCACGGGACTCCTACGAGCAGTACTTC. Amino acid sequence: CASSFPRDSYEQYF. The J gene is TRBJ2-7, the V gene TRBV7-9; the D gene is possibly TRBD2 (5 bases). The CDR3 loop spans 14 amino acids. The V end was cut by 3 bases, the J end by 0 bases, with 9 bases between. CDR1 and CDR2 (germline): SEHNR, FQNEAQ (reference sequence). The variable domain in full, completed from reference TRBV7-9 and TRBJ2-7, reads DTGVSQNPRHKITKRGQNVTFRCDPISEHNRLYWYRQTLGQGPEFLTYFQNEAQLEKSRLLSDRFSAERPKGSFSTLEIQRTEQGDSAMYLCASSFPRDSYEQYFGPGTRLTVT.

The chain uses TRBV11-2 and TRBJ2-7; 7 nucleotides align to TRBD1. This CDR3 has 12 amino acids. V lost 6 bases to trimming and J lost 3 bases; unmatched junction nucleotides: 2. From germline, CDR1 is SGHAT and CDR2 FQNNGV. For the CDR3, the DNA is TGTGCCAGCAGTCGACAGGGCTACGAGCAGTACTTC. Translated, it gives CASSRQGYEQYF.

The J gene is TRBJ2-7, the V gene TRBV19; TRBD2 matches at 9 bases. Trimming cost V 7 bases and J 3 bases; bases outside gene matches: 10. This CDR3 spans 15 amino acids. CDR1 is LNHDA, CDR2 SQIVND, per germline (reference sequence). The CDR3 DNA sequence: TGTGCCAGTACCTCATTAGCGGGGGCAGACTACGAGCAGTACTTC. It yields the protein CASTSLAGADYEQYF.

The chain uses TRBV5-5 and TRBJ1-2; TRBD1 is a possible D gene (5 bases). Germline CDR1 and CDR2: SGHKS and YYEKEE (reference sequence). The V gene lost 1 base and the J gene lost 5 bases, with 9 bases spanning the gap. The CDR3 has 13 residues. The chain's CDR3 is CASSLTGKYGYTF. The DNA for the CDR3 is TGTGCCAGCAGCTTGACAGGCAAATATGGCTACACCTTC.

This rearrangement joins TRBV27 to TRBJ2-7; D may be TRBD1 (5 bases). Per germline, CDR1 MNHEY and CDR2 SMNVEV (reference sequence). V gave up 6 bases and J gave up 1 base, with 16 bases separating them. This CDR3 region has 15 residues. This CDR3 is CASRPPGFRSYEQYF. The CDR3 DNA sequence: TGTGCCAGCAGACCGCCAGGGTTTCGGTCCTACGAGCAGTACTTC.

This chain uses TRBV18 with TRBJ1-4; 7 bases are shared with TRBD1. CDR1 KGHSH and CDR2 LQKENI come from the germline V gene. This CDR3 has 16 residues. V gave up 5 bases and J gave up 2 bases; unmatched junction bases: 8. The CDR3 sequence is CASSSQGMSTNEKLFF. The CDR3 nucleotides read TGTGCCAGCTCATCACAGGGGATGAGCACTAATGAAAAACTGTTTTTT.

The CDR3 nucleotides read TGTGCCAGCAGTGACTCGACCGACAGGCTTTCACCCCTCCACTTT. Amino acids: CASSDSTDRLSPLHF. The V and J genes are TRBV6-4 and TRBJ1-6, with D perhaps TRBD1 (6 bases). The CDR3 consists of 15 residues. Trimming removed 0 bases from V and 9 bases from J, with 12 bases in between. CDR1 MRHNA and CDR2 SNTAGT come from the germline V gene.

This chain joins TRBV2 and TRBJ1-5; 10 positions agree with TRBD1. Germline V gene data show CDR1 as SNHLY and CDR2 as FYNNEI. The CDR3 length is 13 residues. J was trimmed by 6 bases and V by 5 bases; bases with no gene match: 1. CDR3 coding DNA: TGTGCCAGCAGTTGGACAGGGGGTCAGCCCCAGCATTTT. Translating gives CASSWTGGQPQHF.

The chain carries TRBV5-6 and TRBJ1-5; TRBD1 might be the D (5 bases). The CDR3 spans 14 residues. With 0 bases removed from V and 3 bases from J, the gap between germline ends came to 7 bases. Germline values: CDR1 SGHDT, CDR2 YYEEEE. The CDR3 DNA is TGTGCCAGCAGCTTGGGACAGAACAATCAGCCCCAGCATTTT. Protein product: CASSLGQNNQPQHF.

V usage is TRBV7-9 and J usage is TRBJ1-2; D might be TRBD1 (5 bases). The CDR3 length is 15 residues. V lost 7 bases, J lost 0 bases, and 15 bases lay in between. Germline V gives CDR1 SEHNR, CDR2 FQNEAQ (reference sequence). CDR3 region: CASIPRGGSNYGYTF. CDR3 nucleotide sequence: TGTGCCAGCATCCCGCGGGGGGGGTCTAACTATGGCTACACCTTC.

The genes are TRBV14 and TRBJ2-5, with TRBD1 matching over 11 bases. The J call may be mistaken, given a closer DNA end match to TRBJ2-7. The CDR3 is 18 residues long. The germline V gene encodes CDR1 SGHDN and CDR2 FVKESK. CDR3 protein: CASSQDLSTGTGGYEQYF. In DNA, the CDR3 is TGTGCCAGCAGCCAAGATCTCTCGACCGGGACAGGGGGCTACGAGCAGTACTTC.

V gene TRBV5-6 combines with J gene TRBJ2-3, with D perhaps matching TRBD1 (6 bases). Germline values: CDR1 SGHDT, CDR2 YYEEEE. This CDR3 contains 13 residues. V was cut by 5 bases and J by 3 bases, with 10 bases left in between. CDR3 sequence reads: CASRGQFTDTQYF. CDR3 in DNA: TGTGCCAGCAGAGGACAGTTTACAGATACGCAGTATTTT.

This sequence joins TRBV27 and TRBJ1-1; a possible D gene is TRBD1 (5 bases). Germline V gives CDR1 MNHEY, CDR2 SMNVEV (reference sequence). The CDR3 runs 14 residues. V was cut by 2 bases and J by 4 bases, with 11 bases left in between. The CDR3 is CASSLDGGSTEAFF. DNA for the CDR3: TGTGCCAGCAGTTTAGACGGGGGATCCACTGAAGCTTTCTTT.